One and the same sample provided the 10 T cell receptor beta chains below, sequenced in a study of cytomegalovirus exposure and HLA in healthy donors. 60 Vbeta and 13 Jbeta primers were used in PCR. TCRdb keeps only in-frame clones here, not all; method: immunoSEQ multiplex PCR. The sample carries 110,000 or so clones, around 77% recorded once. The source material was PBMCs. These receptors all stem from a woman between 25 and 40 years old in good health and CMV-seropositive.

V and J are TRBV6-1 and TRBJ2-7; unclear D gene. The DNA end lines up better with TRBJ2-1; the J call may be wrong. CDR3 length: 15 amino acids. From germline, CDR1 is MNHNS and CDR2 SASEGT. CDR3 in amino acids: CASSGLRSSYNEQFF. The DNA for the CDR3 is TGTGCCAGCAGTGGGTTGCGGAGCTCCTACAATGAGCAGTTCTTC.

This clone was counted once. The J gene is TRBJ2-7, the V gene TRBV5-6, with D hard to call. The CDR3 sequence is 14 residues long. In germline, CDR1 is SGHDT, CDR2 YYEEEE. Trimming pared 2 bases from V and 3 bases from J, leaving 12 bases between. CDR3 residues: CASSFNPPGYEQYF. Written as DNA, the CDR3 is TGTGCCAGCAGCTTTAACCCCCCGGGCTACGAGCAGTACTTC.

The chain is built from TRBV4-1 and TRBJ1-2, with D tentatively TRBD1 (5 bases). Germline CDR1 is MGHRA and CDR2 is YSYEKL. The CDR3 runs 14 residues. Trimming pared 3 bases from V and 4 bases from J, leaving 12 bases between. The CDR3 DNA reads TGCGCCAGCAGCCAGACAGCGGGCTTCTATGGCTACACCTTC. It encodes CASSQTAGFYGYTF.

This clone occurred a few times. The chain combines TRBV10-1 with TRBJ2-1; 9 bases map to TRBD2. The CDR3 has 16 residues. CDR1 is WNHNN and CDR2 is SYGVQD in the germline V gene (reference sequence). With 6 bases clipped from V and 8 bases from J, the junction kept 14 bases outside the gene matches. Here the CDR3 DNA reads TGCGCCAGCAGCGACGCGGGCGGGAGGGCCTTTGATGAGCAGTTCTTC. Amino acid sequence: CASSDAGGRAFDEQFF.

V is TRBV9 and J is TRBJ2-5; D unresolved. CDR1 is SGDLS and CDR2 is YYNGEE in the germline V gene. This CDR3 comprises 14 residues. The V end was cut by 4 bases, the J end by 2 bases, with 12 bases between. The CDR3 sequence is CASSPGFAQETQYF. The DNA of the CDR3 is TGTGCCAGCAGCCCCGGGTTTGCGCAAGAGACCCAGTACTTC. Together with reference TRBV9 and TRBJ2-5, the CDR3 gives the full variable domain: DSGVTQTPKHLITATGQRVTLRCSPRSGDLSVYWYQQSLDQGLQFLIQYYNGEERAKGNILERFSAQQFPDLHSELNLSSLELGDSALYFCASSPGFAQETQYFGPGTRLLVL.

The chain has TRBV19 and TRBJ1-2; TRBD1 agrees at 9 bases. Trimming at V came to 5 bases and at J to 5 bases, leaving 6 bases not matched to a gene. The CDR3 extends over 14 amino acids. The germline V gene has CDR1 LNHDA and CDR2 SQIVND (reference sequence). In nucleotides, the CDR3 is TGTGCCAGTAGTGAGGGACAGGGAGGGTATGGCTACACCTTC. It yields the protein CASSEGQGGYGYTF.

This clone was seen a single time. The V gene is TRBV6-6, the J gene TRBJ1-1, with D uncertain. This CDR3 spans 14 amino acids. V lost 10 bases and J 2 bases, leaving 17 bases between the germline ends. Germline V CDR1 and CDR2: MNHNY, SVGAGI (reference sequence). CDR3 sequence: CATSAGGVNTEAFF. The CDR3 nucleotides are TGTGCCACCTCGGCTGGCGGGGTAAACACTGAAGCTTTCTTT.

V usage is TRBV5-8 and J usage is TRBJ1-6, with 8 bases fitting TRBD1. Germline assignment: CDR1 SGHTS and CDR2 YDEGEE. The CDR3 is made up of 16 amino acids. J was trimmed by 6 bases and V by 1 base; bases with no gene match: 6. The CDR3 protein is CASSLQTGGTNSPLHF. The CDR3 DNA is TGTGCCAGCAGCTTGCAAACAGGGGGTACTAATTCACCCCTCCACTTT.

This clone was observed a few times. The V and J genes are TRBV4-1 and TRBJ1-2; TRBD1 aligns across 7 bases. Germline assignment: CDR1 MGHRA and CDR2 YSYEKL. The V and J ends lost 3 bases and 3 bases, in that order; junction bases with no gene match: 4. The CDR3 loop spans 14 amino acids. For the CDR3, the DNA is TGCGCCAGCAGCCACCCCGACAGGGACTATGGCTACACCTTC. This gives the protein CASSHPDRDYGYTF.

The chain has TRBV7-8 and TRBJ1-5, with D tentatively TRBD1 (5 bases). The CDR3 covers 16 residues. Trimming removed 5 bases at V and 0 bases at J, with 14 bases between. CDR1 and CDR2 (germline): SGHVS, FQNEAQ. The CDR3 DNA is TGTGCCAGCAGCCCCTCGGGGGGGGGTAGCAATCAGCCCCAGCATTTT. As protein: CASSPSGGGSNQPQHF.